Below are 9 T cell receptor beta chains sequenced from a single sample in a study of breast tumors, draining lymph nodes, adjacent tissues (dated by TCRdb to about 2016). Libraries came from multiplex PCR. The data were produced on an Illumina HiSeq 2000. Clones were called with MiXCR by TCRdb after fastp trimmed the public reads at Q25, and only in-frame beta chains were retained. Duplicate CDR3 protein sequences are folded into a single record with the most common DNA and genes. The sample records under 350,000 distinct CDR3 sequences, around 31% of which are singletons. Clones ranked in the top ten supply roughly 1.2% of the sample. Lymph node samples were obtained from the axillary draining lymph nodes of breast cancer patients. The sample consisted of axillary lymph node tissue. The receptors derive from a female donor with breast cancer. Some clones in this sample may be carry-over from other donors' samples.

This clonotype was detected many times. The chain uses TRBV19 and TRBJ1-2; TRBD1 matches 9 bases. The germline CDR1 and CDR2 sequences are LNHDA and SQIVND (reference sequence). V dropped 5 bases and J dropped 10; count of bases not matched to a gene: 5. CDR3 length equals 12 residues. The CDR3 nucleotides read TGTGCCAGTAGTTTCAGGACAGGGGACTACACCTTC. It yields the protein CASSFRTGDYTF.

Only a few counts were recorded for this clonotype. The J gene is TRBJ2-1, the V gene TRBV27; 7 positions match TRBD2. The junction had 8 bases not matched to a gene; V was cut back by 5 bases and J by 10 bases. Germline V gives CDR1 MNHEY, CDR2 SMNVEV (reference sequence). This CDR3 has 13 residues. The CDR3 coding sequence is TGTGCCAGCAGTACCACCAGCGGGAACGAGCAGTTCTTC. Encoded protein: CASSTTSGNEQFF.

The sample holds many counts of this clonotype. V is TRBV9 and J is TRBJ2-2; no clear D. There are 14 residues in the CDR3. Trimming took off 1 base at V and 2 bases at J, with 6 bases between the two ends. Germline CDR1 and CDR2: SGDLS and YYNGEE. Here the CDR3 DNA reads TGTGCCAGCAGCGTATGGCTCAACACCGGGGAGCTGTTTTTT. Its translation: CASSVWLNTGELFF.

The CDR3 here is CASSQTWYEQYF. The CDR3 DNA reads as TGTGCCAGCAGCCAGACGTGGTACGAGCAGTACTTC. The chain recombines TRBV6-2 or TRBV6-3 with TRBJ2-7; D is unclear. The CDR3 length is 12 residues. Germline-derived CDR1 and CDR2 are MNHEY and SVGEGT. V lost 6 bases and J 4 bases, leaving 10 bases between the germline ends.

The rearrangement links TRBV9 to TRBJ2-3, with 11 bases aligning to TRBD2. The CDR3 sequence is 17 residues long. Germline V gives CDR1 SGDLS, CDR2 YYNGEE. J was trimmed by 0 bases and V by 3 bases; bases with no gene match: 6. CDR3 residues: CASSAMTSGTSTDTQYF. The CDR3 nucleotides are TGTGCCAGCAGCGCCATGACTAGCGGGACTAGCACAGATACGCAGTATTTT. The whole variable domain, filled in from reference TRBV9 and TRBJ2-3, reads DSGVTQTPKHLITATGQRVTLRCSPRSGDLSVYWYQQSLDQGLQFLIQYYNGEERAKGNILERFSAQQFPDLHSELNLSSLELGDSALYFCASSAMTSGTSTDTQYFGPGTRLTVL.

About this clonotype itself: A much larger clone is a single base away; this may be a read error. V and J are TRBV2 and TRBJ2-4; D not resolved. CDR1 SNHLY and CDR2 FYNNEI come from the germline V gene. The CDR3 loop spans 13 amino acids. Between the trimmed V and J ends, which lost 1 base and 7 bases, there was a span of 8 bases. The CDR3, as DNA: TGTGCCAGCAGTGAAGGGGCCCCGAACATTCAGTACTTC. Translation gives CASSEGAPNIQYF.

A word on this clonotype: This may stem from a read error, because a much larger clone lies one nucleotide away. The J gene is TRBJ1-4, the V gene TRBV30, with D unclear. In germline, CDR1 is GTSNPN, CDR2 SVGIG (reference sequence). The CDR3 consists of 13 residues. CDR3 amino acids: CACSTATNEELFF. The DNA of the CDR3 is TGTGCCTGTAGCACTGCAACTAATGAAGAACTGTTTTTT.

Comment on this clonotype: This may come from a read error, since a much larger clone is one base off. This sequence joins TRBV5-1 and TRBJ1-3; no reliable D call. Germline V lookup: CDR1 SGHRS, CDR2 YFSETQ. The CDR3 has 15 amino acids. The CDR3 nucleotides are TGCGCCAGCAGCTTGGATCCAGGCTCTGGAAACACCATGTATTTT. It yields the protein CASSLDPGSGNTMYF. The full variable domain, rest sourced from reference TRBV5-1 and TRBJ1-3, is KAGVTQTPRYLIKTRGQQVTLSCSPISGHRSVSWYQQTPGQGLQFLFEYFSETQRNKGNFPGRFSGRQFSNSRSEMNVSTLELGDSALYLCASSLDPGSGNTMYFGEGSWLTVV.

A remark on this clonotype: Just one base apart from a much larger clone, this may be a read error. This likely comes from a read error, as the CDR3 has no conserved phenylalanine or tryptophan at its end. V is TRBV12-3 or TRBV12-4 and J is TRBJ2-1; D possibly corresponds to TRBD2 (6 bases). This CDR3 is built from 16 residues. Trimming shortened V by 9 bases and J by 6 bases, and 24 bases separated the two germline ends. The CDR3 is CASTLARSPISNEQFL. For the CDR3, the DNA is TGTGCCAGTACCCTAGCGCGCAGCCCAATAAGCAATGAGCAGTTCCTC.